Listed here are 29 T cell receptor beta chains from one sample, sequenced in a study of T cell responses to AZD1222 COVID-19 vaccine. Only in-frame clones appear in the TCRdb table, and some are missing; sequencing was by immunoSEQ multiplex PCR. The repertoire consists of approximately 120,000 clones, with approximately 90% occurring once and the leading ten covering under 1.2%. The material was peripheral blood, obtained on day 0 of AZD1222 vaccination. All receptors come from an adult in good health.

V usage is TRBV4-2 and J usage is TRBJ2-7, with D possibly TRBD2 on 6 matching bases. CDR3 size: 14 residues. With 6 bases removed from V and 0 bases from J, the gap between germline ends came to 12 bases. Germline V gene data show CDR1 as LGHNA and CDR2 as YNFKEQ. CDR3 nucleotide sequence: TGTGCCAGCAGGGTTAGCGGCAGCTCCTACGAGCAGTACTTC. The encoded protein is CASRVSGSSYEQYF.

This chain links TRBV2 with TRBJ1-2, with 10 bases lining up with TRBD1. Germline lookup yields CDR1 SNHLY and CDR2 FYNNEI. J was trimmed by 4 bases and V by 5 bases; bases with no gene match: 7. The CDR3 is 15 residues long. The CDR3 loop reads CASSYGTGDLYGYTF. DNA for the CDR3: TGTGCCAGCAGTTACGGGACAGGGGACCTCTATGGCTACACCTTC.

CDR3 protein: CASSQDLGGGGYGPLHF. Written as DNA, the CDR3 is TGTGCCAGCAGCCAAGATCTTGGAGGAGGGGGCTATGGGCCCCTCCACTTT. The V call is TRBV3-1 (or the pseudogene TRBV3-2), the J call TRBJ1-6; 7 nucleotides line up with TRBD1. The CDR3 loop spans 17 amino acids. V lost 0 bases and J lost 13; bases outside the gene matches: 15. Germline CDR1 reads LGHDT; CDR2 reads YNNKEL (reference sequence).

V is TRBV2 and J is TRBJ2-3; 9 bases agree with TRBD2. Germline V CDR1 and CDR2: SNHLY, FYNNEI. The CDR3 is 16 amino acids. V shed 4 bases and J 2 bases; nucleotides not matched to a gene: 7. CDR3 loop: CASSAPGLASTDTQYF. DNA of the CDR3: TGTGCCAGCAGTGCCCCGGGACTAGCCTCCACAGATACGCAGTATTTT.

CDR3 loop: CSVAMTGELFF. The DNA for the CDR3 is TGCAGCGTAGCTATGACCGGGGAGCTGTTTTTT. V and J are TRBV29-1 and TRBJ2-2; D call uncertain. The CDR3 has 11 amino acids. Trimming took off 6 bases at V and 5 bases at J, with 7 bases between the two ends. CDR1 and CDR2 from the germline V gene are SQVTM and ANQGSEA.

This clone was counted once. The chain joins TRBV18 to TRBJ1-1, with D unresolved. Germline V CDR1 and CDR2: KGHSH, LQKENI. This CDR3 region has 12 residues. Trimming shortened V by 4 bases and J by 7 bases, and 10 bases separated the two germline ends. The CDR3 nucleotides read TGTGCCAGCTCACTCTTAGGGTTTGAAGCTTTCTTT. Protein: CASSLLGFEAFF.

The table lists this clone with a count of one. The chain carries TRBV15 and TRBJ1-1; D is perhaps TRBD1 (5 bases). Trimming left V 3 bases short and J 0 bases short, with 17 bases between. The CDR3 consists of 17 residues. CDR1 is LNHNV, CDR2 YYDKDF, per germline (reference sequence). CDR3 amino acids: CATSRGRGTGLNTEAFF. The CDR3 DNA is TGTGCCACCAGCAGGGGAAGGGGAACCGGCTTGAACACTGAAGCTTTCTTT. Using reference TRBV15 and TRBJ1-1 for the parts outside the CDR3, the full variable domain is DAMVIQNPRYQVTQFGKPVTLSCSQTLNHNVMYWYQQKSSQAPKLLFHYYDKDFNNEADTPDNFQSRRPNTSFCFLDIRSPGLGDTAMYLCATSRGRGTGLNTEAFFGQGTRLTVV.

In DNA form, the CDR3 reads TGTGCCAGCGGTACGGGAGGCCTTAGCAATCAGCCCCAGCATTTT. Its translation is CASGTGGLSNQPQHF. The V and J genes are TRBV27 and TRBJ1-5; no clear D gene. Per the germline V gene, CDR1 is MNHEY and CDR2 is SMNVEV (reference sequence). V gave up 8 bases and J gave up 0 bases, with 14 bases separating them. The CDR3 loop spans 15 amino acids.

The chain has TRBV9 and TRBJ2-3; 7 positions match TRBD1. V shed 0 bases, J shed 0 bases, and the junction held 7 bases outside the gene matches. Looked up from germline, CDR1 is SGDLS and CDR2 is YYNGEE. The CDR3 loop spans 17 amino acids. CDR3: CASSVGPTGPSTDTQYF. CDR3 coding DNA: TGTGCCAGCAGCGTAGGGCCGACAGGGCCAAGCACAGATACGCAGTATTTT.

The genes are TRBV10-3 and TRBJ2-1, with 12 bases that match TRBD2. Germline trimming cut 5 bases from V and 10 bases from J; bases unmatched to any gene: 9. The CDR3 length is 15 residues. CDR1 is ENHRY and CDR2 is SYGVKD in the germline V gene. DNA for the CDR3: TGTGCCATCAGTAAGACTAGCGGGAGTCTGGAGGAGCAGTTCTTC. Amino acid sequence: CAISKTSGSLEEQFF.

The chain carries TRBV7-3 and TRBJ2-7; D perhaps matches TRBD1 (6 bases). V was clipped by 1 base and J by 7 bases, with 20 bases between them. CDR3 size: 16 residues. Germline loops: CDR1 SGHTA, CDR2 FQGTGA. CDR3 amino acids: CASSLKGTNLRGEQYF. CDR3 nucleotides: TGTGCCAGCAGCTTAAAAGGGACAAATCTGAGAGGGGAGCAGTACTTC. Variable domain in full (rest from reference TRBV7-3 and TRBJ2-7): GAGVSQTPSNKVTEKGKYVELRCDPISGHTALYWYRQSLGQGPEFLIYFQGTGAADDSGLPNDRFFAVRPEGSVSTLKIQRTERGDSAVYLCASSLKGTNLRGEQYFGPGTRLTVT.

This chain links TRBV28 with TRBJ2-5; D remains ambiguous. The ends were cut back, 4 bases at V and 5 bases at J, with 14 bases in the middle. In germline, CDR1 is MDHEN, CDR2 SYDVKM. The CDR3 has 14 amino acids. In nucleotides, the CDR3 is TGTGCCAGCAGTTCAATCTCCCAGCCGGAGACCCAGTACTTC. Its protein is CASSSISQPETQYF.

The rearrangement links TRBV30 to TRBJ2-4, with D perhaps matching TRBD1 (6 bases). The CDR3 runs 14 residues. Germline CDR1 GTSNPN, CDR2 SVGIG (reference sequence). With 5 bases removed from V and 4 bases from J, the gap between germline ends came to 15 bases. CDR3 in DNA: TGTGCCTGGGCCGCAGGGGCCGGGAAAAACATTCAGTACTTC. Residues: CAWAAGAGKNIQYF.

This rearrangement joins TRBV9 to TRBJ2-5; 11 bases fit TRBD2. The CDR3 extends over 16 amino acids. V lost 3 bases to trimming and J lost 4 bases; unmatched junction nucleotides: 8. CDR1 and CDR2 (germline): SGDLS, YYNGEE. The CDR3 reads CASSARIAGGRETQYF. CDR3 nucleotide sequence: TGTGCCAGCAGCGCTCGCATAGCGGGAGGGCGAGAGACCCAGTACTTC.

This clone was found once. The rearrangement joins TRBV6-5 to TRBJ1-1; D is uncertain. In germline, CDR1 is MNHEY, CDR2 SVGAGI. V was cut by 6 bases and J by 1 base, with 6 bases left in between. The CDR3 is 12 residues long. The CDR3, as DNA: TGTGCCAGCAGGTGGTCGAACACTGAAGCTTTCTTT. As protein: CASRWSNTEAFF.

This clone was counted a single time. The chain is built from TRBV5-1 and TRBJ1-2, with 9 bases that match TRBD1. CDR3 length: 14 amino acids. The V gene's germline CDR1 is SGHRS and CDR2 YFSETQ. Trimming at V came to 0 bases and at J to 6 bases, leaving 3 bases not matched to a gene. This CDR3 is CASSLGGQGNGYTF. CDR3 in DNA: TGCGCCAGCAGCTTGGGGGGACAGGGTAATGGCTACACCTTC.

The V call is TRBV5-1, the J call TRBJ2-3, with TRBD2 identical over 7 bases. The V segment lost 4 bases and the J segment 0 bases; nucleotides outside the gene matches: 8. The germline gives CDR1 SGHRS, CDR2 YFSETQ. The CDR3 loop spans 16 amino acids. The CDR3 DNA follows: TGCGCCAGCAGCCGGCTGCCTAGCGGTAGCACAGATACGCAGTATTTT. This codes for CASSRLPSGSTDTQYF.

The chain has TRBV29-1 and TRBJ2-3, with D maybe TRBD1 (6 bases). The V and J ends lost 7 bases and 3 bases respectively, with 11 bases between them. The V gene's germline CDR1 is SQVTM and CDR2 ANQGSEA. CDR3 length equals 12 residues. The CDR3 sequence: CSAGQGTDTQYF. The CDR3 DNA is TGCAGCGCGGGCCAGGGGACAGATACGCAGTATTTT.

The chain joins TRBV30 to TRBJ2-7; 12 bases map to TRBD2. Germline loops: CDR1 GTSNPN, CDR2 SVGIG (reference sequence). The CDR3 sequence is 17 residues long. V shed 0 bases, J shed 7 bases, and the junction held 13 bases outside the gene matches. CDR3 DNA sequence: TGTGCCTGGAGTGTATCCCGGACTAGCGGGGTGCCTAGGGAGCAGTACTTC. This codes for CAWSVSRTSGVPREQYF.

The chain has TRBV2 and TRBJ1-4, with TRBD1 identical over 11 bases. The germline gives CDR1 SNHLY, CDR2 FYNNEI. The CDR3 runs to 14 residues. V dropped 7 bases and J dropped 6; count of bases not matched to a gene: 4. The CDR3 here is CASTGQGAHEKLFF. The CDR3 bases are TGTGCCAGCACCGGACAGGGGGCGCATGAAAAACTGTTTTTT.

CDR3 sequence reads: CASSFQGTGNTIYF. The CDR3 DNA sequence: TGTGCCAGCAGCTTTCAGGGGACGGGAAACACCATATATTTT. The J gene is TRBJ1-3, the V gene TRBV5-4, with a tentative D call TRBD1 (6 bases). Trimming removed 2 bases at V and 4 bases at J, with 10 bases between. Germline V gene data show CDR1 as SGHNT and CDR2 as YYREEE (reference sequence). CDR3 length: 14 residues.

The chain links TRBV27 to TRBJ1-6; TRBD1 agrees at 10 bases. From germline, CDR1 is MNHEY and CDR2 SMNVEV (reference sequence). The CDR3 spans 15 residues. V was clipped by 5 bases and J by 8 bases; unmatched bases: 6. CDR3 protein: CASSPRTGGYSPLHF. The CDR3 region has the DNA TGTGCCAGCAGTCCGAGGACAGGGGGGTATTCACCCCTCCACTTT.

The chain uses TRBV19 and TRBJ2-3, with TRBD1 matching 9 bases. The CDR3 has 15 amino acids. Germline values: CDR1 LNHDA, CDR2 SQIVND (reference sequence). The trim removed 6 bases at V and 1 base at J, leaving 5 bases unmatched. CDR3 DNA sequence: TGTGCCAGTAGCCGGGGACAGGGAGGCACAGATACGCAGTATTTT. This sequence encodes CASSRGQGGTDTQYF.

The chain joins TRBV5-4 to TRBJ2-7; 14 bases line up with TRBD2. The junction had 2 bases not matched to a gene; V was cut back by 0 bases and J by 6 bases. CDR3 length: 15 amino acids. The germline V gene has CDR1 SGHNT and CDR2 YYREEE (reference sequence). The CDR3 protein is CASSLAGTSGSEQYF. The CDR3, as DNA: TGTGCCAGCAGCTTGGCAGGGACTAGCGGGAGCGAGCAGTACTTC. The whole variable domain, filled in from reference TRBV5-4 and TRBJ2-7, reads ETGVTQSPTHLIKTRGQQVTLRCSSQSGHNTVSWYQQALGQGPQFIFQYYREEENGRGNFPPRFSGLQFPNYSSELNVNALELDDSALYLCASSLAGTSGSEQYFGPGTRLTVT.

The rearrangement joins TRBV28 to TRBJ2-1; TRBD2 agrees at 7 bases. The CDR3 covers 15 residues. The V segment lost 2 bases and the J segment 8 bases; nucleotides outside the gene matches: 9. From germline, CDR1 is MDHEN and CDR2 SYDVKM. CDR3 DNA: TGTGCCAGCAGTTTAAGAGCGGGATATAAAGATGAGCAGTTCTTC. It codes for CASSLRAGYKDEQFF. Based on the CDR3 plus reference TRBV28 and TRBJ2-1, the full variable domain is DVKVTQSSRYLVKRTGEKVFLECVQDMDHENMFWYRQDPGLGLRLIYFSYDVKMKEKGDIPEGYSVSREKKERFSLILESASTNQTSMYLCASSLRAGYKDEQFFGPGTRLTVL.

Only a few counts were recorded for this clone. The J gene is TRBJ1-3, the V gene TRBV9, with TRBD1 matching 7 bases. J gave up 2 bases and V 4 bases, and 6 bases lay outside the gene matches. CDR3 length: 15 amino acids. CDR1 SGDLS and CDR2 YYNGEE come from the germline V gene. The chain's CDR3 is CASSHGGGPGNTIYF. In DNA form, the CDR3 reads TGTGCCAGCAGCCATGGAGGGGGCCCTGGAAACACCATATATTTT.

The chain couples TRBV20-1 to TRBJ1-1; tentative D call: TRBD1 (5 bases). V dropped 3 bases and J dropped 1 base, with 18 bases sitting between them. Germline loops: CDR1 DFQATT, CDR2 SNEGSKA (reference sequence). The CDR3 covers 16 residues. The DNA of the CDR3 is TGCAGTGCTAGTGCGCGGGACCGACTACCGAACACTGAAGCTTTCTTT. Translating gives CSASARDRLPNTEAFF.

This chain joins TRBV23-1 and TRBJ1-2; no clear D. TRBV23-1 is assigned to the ORF class and has an uncertain function. The CDR3 is made up of 13 amino acids. V was shortened by 2 bases and J by 12 bases, with 16 bases between the two germline ends. The CDR3 DNA reads as TGCGCCAGCAGTCAAATTTCGCTGGGGATAAACACCTTC. Amino acids: CASSQISLGINTF.

The chain combines TRBV27 with TRBJ1-4; no reliable D call. CDR1 and CDR2 from the germline V gene are MNHEY and SMNVEV (reference sequence). The CDR3 runs to 16 residues. The V and J ends lost 7 bases and 8 bases respectively, with 23 bases between them. The CDR3 DNA follows: TGTGCCAGCAAAATCTCCTTCGACGGAAGAAAGGAAAAACTGTTTTTT. It codes for CASKISFDGRKEKLFF.